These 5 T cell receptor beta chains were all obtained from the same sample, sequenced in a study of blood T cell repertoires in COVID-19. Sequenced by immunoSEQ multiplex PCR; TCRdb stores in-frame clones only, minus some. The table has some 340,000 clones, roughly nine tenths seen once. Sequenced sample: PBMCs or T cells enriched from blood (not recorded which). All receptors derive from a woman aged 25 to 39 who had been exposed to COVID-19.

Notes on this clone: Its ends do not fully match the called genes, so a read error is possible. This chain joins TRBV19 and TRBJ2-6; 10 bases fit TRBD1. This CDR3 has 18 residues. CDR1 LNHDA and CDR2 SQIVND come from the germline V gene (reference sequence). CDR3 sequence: CASSIDRGPPSGANVLTF. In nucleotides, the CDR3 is TGTGCCAGTAGCATAGACAGGGGGCCCCCCTCTGGGGCCAACGTCCTGACTTTC.

The CDR3 nucleotides are TGTGCCAGCAGCTCAACTTCAGGGGTGAGAGAGACCCAGTACTTC. Residues: CASSSTSGVRETQYF. This rearrangement joins TRBV5-5 to TRBJ2-5; a possible D gene is TRBD1 (6 bases). The ends were cut back, 3 bases at V and 4 bases at J, with 16 bases in the middle. Per germline, CDR1 SGHKS and CDR2 YYEKEE (reference sequence). The CDR3 loop spans 15 amino acids.

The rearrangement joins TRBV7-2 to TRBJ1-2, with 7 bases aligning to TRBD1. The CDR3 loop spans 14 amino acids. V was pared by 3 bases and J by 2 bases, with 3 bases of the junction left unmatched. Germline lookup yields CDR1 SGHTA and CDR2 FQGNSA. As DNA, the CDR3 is TGTGCCAGCAGCTTGCAGGGGGGAAACTATGGCTACACCTTC. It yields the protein CASSLQGGNYGYTF.

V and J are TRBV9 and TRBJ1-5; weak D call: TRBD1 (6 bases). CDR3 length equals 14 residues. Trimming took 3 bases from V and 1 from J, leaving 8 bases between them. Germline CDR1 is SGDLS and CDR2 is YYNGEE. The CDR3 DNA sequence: TGTGCCAGCAGCGGGGGGCGGAGCAATCAGCCCCAGCATTTT. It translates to CASSGGRSNQPQHF.

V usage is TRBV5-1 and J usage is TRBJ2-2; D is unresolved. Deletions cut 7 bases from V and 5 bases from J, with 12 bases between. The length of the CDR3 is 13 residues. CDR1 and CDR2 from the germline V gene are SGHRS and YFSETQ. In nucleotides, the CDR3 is TGCGCCAGCGCGACCCAGGTGACCGGGGAGCTGTTTTTT. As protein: CASATQVTGELFF.